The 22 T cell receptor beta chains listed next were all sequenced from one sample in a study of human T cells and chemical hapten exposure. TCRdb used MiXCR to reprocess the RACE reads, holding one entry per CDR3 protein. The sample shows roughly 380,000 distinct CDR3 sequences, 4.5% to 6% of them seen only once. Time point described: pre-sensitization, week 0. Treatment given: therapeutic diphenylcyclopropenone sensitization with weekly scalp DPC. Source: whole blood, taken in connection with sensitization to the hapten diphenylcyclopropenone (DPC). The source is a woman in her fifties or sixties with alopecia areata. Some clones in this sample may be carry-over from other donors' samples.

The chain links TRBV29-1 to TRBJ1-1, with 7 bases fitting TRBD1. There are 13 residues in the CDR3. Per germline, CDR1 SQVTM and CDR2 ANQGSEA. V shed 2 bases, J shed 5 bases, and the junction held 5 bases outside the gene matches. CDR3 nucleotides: TGCAGCGTTGAAAAGGGGGCGAATACTGAAGCTTTCTTT. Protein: CSVEKGANTEAFF.

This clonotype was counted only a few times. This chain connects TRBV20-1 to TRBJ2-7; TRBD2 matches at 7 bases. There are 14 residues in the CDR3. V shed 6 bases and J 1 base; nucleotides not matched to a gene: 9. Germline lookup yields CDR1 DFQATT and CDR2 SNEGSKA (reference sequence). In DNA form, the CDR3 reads TGCAGTGCGCAAGTAAGCGGGACTTCCTACGAGCAGTACTTC. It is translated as CSAQVSGTSYEQYF.

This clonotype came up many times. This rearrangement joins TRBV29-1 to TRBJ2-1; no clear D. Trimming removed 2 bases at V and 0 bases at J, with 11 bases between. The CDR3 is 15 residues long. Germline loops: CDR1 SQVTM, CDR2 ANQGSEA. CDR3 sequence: CSVENRASSYNEQFF. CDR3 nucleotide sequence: TGCAGCGTTGAAAATAGGGCTAGCTCCTACAATGAGCAGTTCTTC.

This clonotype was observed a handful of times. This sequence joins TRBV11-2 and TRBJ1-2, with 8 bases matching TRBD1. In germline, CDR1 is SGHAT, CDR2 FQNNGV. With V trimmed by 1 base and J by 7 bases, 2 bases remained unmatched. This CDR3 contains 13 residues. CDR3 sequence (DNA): TGTGCCAGCAGCTTAGGGACAGGGCCTGGCTACACCTTC. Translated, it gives CASSLGTGPGYTF.

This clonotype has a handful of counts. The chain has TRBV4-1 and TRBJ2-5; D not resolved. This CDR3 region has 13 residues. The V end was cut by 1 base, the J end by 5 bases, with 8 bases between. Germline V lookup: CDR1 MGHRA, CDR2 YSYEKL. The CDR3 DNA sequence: TGCGCCAGCAGCCAAGTTGAGGTCGAGACCCAGTACTTC. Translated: CASSQVEVETQYF.

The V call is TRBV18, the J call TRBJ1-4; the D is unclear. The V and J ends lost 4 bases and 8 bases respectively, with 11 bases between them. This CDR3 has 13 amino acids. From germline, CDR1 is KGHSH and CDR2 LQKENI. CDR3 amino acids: CASSRNGGEKLFF. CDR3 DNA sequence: TGTGCCAGCTCACGCAACGGAGGAGAAAAACTGTTTTTT.

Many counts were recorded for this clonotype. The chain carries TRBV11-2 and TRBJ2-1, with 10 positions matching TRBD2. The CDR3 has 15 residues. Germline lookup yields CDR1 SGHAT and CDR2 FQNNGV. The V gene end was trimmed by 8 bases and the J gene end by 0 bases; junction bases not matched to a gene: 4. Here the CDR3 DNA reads TGTGCCAGCGCGGGACTAGCGAGCTCCTACAATGAGCAGTTCTTC. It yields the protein CASAGLASSYNEQFF.

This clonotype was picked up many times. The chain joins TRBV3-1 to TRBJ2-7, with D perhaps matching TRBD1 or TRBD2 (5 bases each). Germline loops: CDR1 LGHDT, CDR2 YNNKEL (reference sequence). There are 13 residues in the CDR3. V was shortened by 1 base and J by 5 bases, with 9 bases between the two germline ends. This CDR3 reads CASSQAGSDEQYF. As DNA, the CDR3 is TGTGCCAGCAGCCAAGCAGGGAGTGACGAGCAGTACTTC.

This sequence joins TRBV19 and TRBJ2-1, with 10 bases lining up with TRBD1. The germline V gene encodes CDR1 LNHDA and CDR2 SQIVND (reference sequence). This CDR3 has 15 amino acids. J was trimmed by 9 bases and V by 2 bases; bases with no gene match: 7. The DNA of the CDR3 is TGTGCCAGTAGTATACCGGGACAGGGGTTACGTGAGCAGTTCTTC. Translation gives CASSIPGQGLREQFF. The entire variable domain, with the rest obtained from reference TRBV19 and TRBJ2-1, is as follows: DGGITQSPKYLFRKEGQNVTLSCEQNLNHDAMYWYRQDPGQGLRLIYYSQIVNDFQKGDIAEGYSVSREKKESFPLTVTSAQKNPTAFYLCASSIPGQGLREQFFGPGTRLTVL.

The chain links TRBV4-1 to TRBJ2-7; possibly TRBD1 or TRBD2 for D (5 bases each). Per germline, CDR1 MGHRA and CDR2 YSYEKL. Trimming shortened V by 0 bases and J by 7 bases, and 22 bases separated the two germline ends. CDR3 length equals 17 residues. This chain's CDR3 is CASSQDGDGGTPREQYF. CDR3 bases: TGCGCCAGCAGCCAAGATGGGGACGGAGGCACTCCAAGAGAGCAGTACTTC.

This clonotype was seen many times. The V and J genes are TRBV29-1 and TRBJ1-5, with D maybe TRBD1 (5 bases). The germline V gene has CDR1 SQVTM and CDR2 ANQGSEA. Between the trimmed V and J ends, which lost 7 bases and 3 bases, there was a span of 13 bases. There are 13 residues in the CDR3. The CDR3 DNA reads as TGCAGCGCCGCCTGGGACTCCAATCAGCCCCAGCATTTT. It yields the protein CSAAWDSNQPQHF.

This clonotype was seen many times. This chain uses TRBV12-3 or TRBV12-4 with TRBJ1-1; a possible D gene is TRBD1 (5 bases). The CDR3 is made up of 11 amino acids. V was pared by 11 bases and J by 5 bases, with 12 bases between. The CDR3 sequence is CACAGLTEAFF. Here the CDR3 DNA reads TGTGCCTGCGCAGGGTTGACTGAAGCTTTCTTT.

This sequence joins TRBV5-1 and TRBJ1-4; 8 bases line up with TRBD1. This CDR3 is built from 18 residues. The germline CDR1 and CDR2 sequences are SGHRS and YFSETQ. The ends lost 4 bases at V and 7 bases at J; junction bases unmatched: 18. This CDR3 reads CASSRFQPGQGRSEKLFF. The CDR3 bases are TGCGCCAGCAGCCGATTTCAACCCGGACAGGGAAGGAGTGAAAAACTGTTTTTT.

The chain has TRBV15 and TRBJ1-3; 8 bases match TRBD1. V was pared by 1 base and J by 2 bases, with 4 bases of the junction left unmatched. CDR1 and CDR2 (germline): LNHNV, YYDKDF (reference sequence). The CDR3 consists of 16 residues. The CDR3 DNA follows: TGTGCCACCAGCAGAGGCCGACAGGGGACTGGAAACACCATATATTTT. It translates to CATSRGRQGTGNTIYF.

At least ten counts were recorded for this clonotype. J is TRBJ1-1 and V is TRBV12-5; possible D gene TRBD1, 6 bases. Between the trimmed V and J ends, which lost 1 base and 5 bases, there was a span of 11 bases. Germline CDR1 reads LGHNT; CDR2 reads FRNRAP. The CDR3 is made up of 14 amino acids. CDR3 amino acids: CASGLAEGGTEAFF. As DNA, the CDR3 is TGTGCTAGTGGTTTGGCCGAAGGGGGTACTGAAGCTTTCTTT.

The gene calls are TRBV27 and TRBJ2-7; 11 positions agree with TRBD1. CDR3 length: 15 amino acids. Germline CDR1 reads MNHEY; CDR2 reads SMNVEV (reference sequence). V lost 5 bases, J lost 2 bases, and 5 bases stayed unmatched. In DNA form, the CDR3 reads TGTGCCAGCAGTGTCGGGACAGGGGGGCCCTACGAGCAGTACTTC. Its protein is CASSVGTGGPYEQYF.

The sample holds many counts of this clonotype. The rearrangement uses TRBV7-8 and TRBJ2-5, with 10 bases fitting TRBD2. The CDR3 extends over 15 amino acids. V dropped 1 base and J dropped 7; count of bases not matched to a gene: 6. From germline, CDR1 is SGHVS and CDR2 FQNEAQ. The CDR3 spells CASSLVPAGGTTQYF. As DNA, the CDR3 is TGTGCCAGCAGCTTAGTCCCAGCGGGGGGGACGACCCAGTACTTC.

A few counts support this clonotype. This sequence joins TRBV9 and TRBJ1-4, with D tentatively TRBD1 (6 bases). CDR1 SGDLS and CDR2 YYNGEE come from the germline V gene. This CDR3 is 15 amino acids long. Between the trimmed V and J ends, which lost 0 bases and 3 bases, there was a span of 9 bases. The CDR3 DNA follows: TGTGCCAGCAGCGTAGGAGGGGGACCTAATGAAAAACTGTTTTTT. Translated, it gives CASSVGGGPNEKLFF.

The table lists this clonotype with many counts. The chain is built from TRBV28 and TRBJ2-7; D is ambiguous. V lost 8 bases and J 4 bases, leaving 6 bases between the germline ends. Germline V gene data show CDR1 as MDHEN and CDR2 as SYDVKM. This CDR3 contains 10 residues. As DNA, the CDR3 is TGTGCCAGCGGCCTTTACGAGCAGTACTTC. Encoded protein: CASGLYEQYF.

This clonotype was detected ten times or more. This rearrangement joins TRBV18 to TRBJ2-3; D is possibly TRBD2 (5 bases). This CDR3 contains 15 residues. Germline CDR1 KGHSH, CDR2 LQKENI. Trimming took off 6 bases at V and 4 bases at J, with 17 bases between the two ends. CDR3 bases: TGTGCCAGCTCCTCGCTGGCGGGTGGAGCAGATACGCAGTATTTT. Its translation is CASSSLAGGADTQYF.

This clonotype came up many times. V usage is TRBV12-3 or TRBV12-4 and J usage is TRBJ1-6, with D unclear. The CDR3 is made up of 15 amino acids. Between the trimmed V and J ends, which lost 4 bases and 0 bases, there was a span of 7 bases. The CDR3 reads CASSSASSYNSPLHF. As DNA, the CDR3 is TGTGCCAGCAGTTCGGCCAGCTCCTATAATTCACCCCTCCACTTT.

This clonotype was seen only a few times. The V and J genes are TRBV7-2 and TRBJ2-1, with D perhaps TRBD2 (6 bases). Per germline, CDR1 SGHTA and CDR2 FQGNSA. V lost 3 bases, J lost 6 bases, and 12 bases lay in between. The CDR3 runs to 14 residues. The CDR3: CASSFKSGANEQFF. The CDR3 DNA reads TGTGCCAGCAGCTTTAAATCGGGAGCCAATGAGCAGTTCTTC.